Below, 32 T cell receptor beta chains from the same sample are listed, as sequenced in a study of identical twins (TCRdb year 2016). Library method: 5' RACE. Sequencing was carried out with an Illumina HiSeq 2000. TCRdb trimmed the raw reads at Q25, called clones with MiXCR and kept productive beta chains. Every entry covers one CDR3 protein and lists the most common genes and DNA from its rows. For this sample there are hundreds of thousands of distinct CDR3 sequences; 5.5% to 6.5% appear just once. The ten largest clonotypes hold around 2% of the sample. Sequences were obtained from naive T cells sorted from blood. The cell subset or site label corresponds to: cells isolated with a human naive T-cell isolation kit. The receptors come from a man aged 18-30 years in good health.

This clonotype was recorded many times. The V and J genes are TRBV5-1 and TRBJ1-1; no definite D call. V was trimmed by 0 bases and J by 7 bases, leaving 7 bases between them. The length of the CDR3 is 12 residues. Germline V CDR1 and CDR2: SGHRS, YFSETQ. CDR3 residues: CASSLASGEAFF. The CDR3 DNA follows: TGCGCCAGCAGCTTGGCCTCGGGTGAAGCTTTCTTT.

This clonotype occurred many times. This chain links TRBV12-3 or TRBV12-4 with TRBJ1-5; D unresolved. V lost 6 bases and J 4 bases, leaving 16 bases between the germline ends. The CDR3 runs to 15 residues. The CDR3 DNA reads TGTGCCAGCAGACGACCCGAGGCGGTTAATCAGCCCCAGCATTTT. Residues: CASRRPEAVNQPQHF.

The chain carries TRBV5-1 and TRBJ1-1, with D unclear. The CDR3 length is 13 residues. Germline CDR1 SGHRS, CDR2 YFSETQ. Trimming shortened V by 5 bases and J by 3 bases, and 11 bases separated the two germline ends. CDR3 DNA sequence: TGCGCCAGCAGAACCCAAGGAGACACTGAAGCTTTCTTT. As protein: CASRTQGDTEAFF.

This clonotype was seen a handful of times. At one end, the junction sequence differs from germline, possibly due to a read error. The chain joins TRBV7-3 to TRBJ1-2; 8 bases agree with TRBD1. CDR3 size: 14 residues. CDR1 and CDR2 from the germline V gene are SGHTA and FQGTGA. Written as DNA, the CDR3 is TGTGCCAGCAGCTTAAACCCGGGACAGGCCCCTCAGCTCTTC. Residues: CASSLNPGQAPQLF.

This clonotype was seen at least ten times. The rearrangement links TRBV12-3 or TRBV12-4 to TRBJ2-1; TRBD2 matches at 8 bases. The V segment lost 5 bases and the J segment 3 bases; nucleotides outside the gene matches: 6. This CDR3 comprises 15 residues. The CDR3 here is CASSRSGSYYNEQFF. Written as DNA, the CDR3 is TGTGCCAGCAGTAGAAGCGGGAGTTACTACAATGAGCAGTTCTTC.

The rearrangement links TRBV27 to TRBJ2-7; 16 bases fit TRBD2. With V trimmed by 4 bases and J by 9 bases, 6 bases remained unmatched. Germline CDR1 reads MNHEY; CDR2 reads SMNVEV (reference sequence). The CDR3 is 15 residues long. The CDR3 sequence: CASSSGTSGRAVQYV. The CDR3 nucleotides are TGTGCCAGCAGTTCGGGGACTAGCGGGAGGGCCGTGCAGTACGTC.

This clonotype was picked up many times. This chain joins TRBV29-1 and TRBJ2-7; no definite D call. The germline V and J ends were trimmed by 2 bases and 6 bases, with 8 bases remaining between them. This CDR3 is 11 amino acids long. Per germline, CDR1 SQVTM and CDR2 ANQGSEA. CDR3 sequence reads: CSVEWGAEQYV. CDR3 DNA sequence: TGCAGCGTTGAATGGGGTGCCGAGCAGTACGTC.

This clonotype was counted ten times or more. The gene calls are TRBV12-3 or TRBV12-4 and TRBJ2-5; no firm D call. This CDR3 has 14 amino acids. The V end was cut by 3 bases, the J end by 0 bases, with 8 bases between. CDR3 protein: CASSFRWDQETQYF. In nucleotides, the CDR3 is TGTGCCAGCAGTTTCCGCTGGGACCAAGAGACCCAGTACTTC.

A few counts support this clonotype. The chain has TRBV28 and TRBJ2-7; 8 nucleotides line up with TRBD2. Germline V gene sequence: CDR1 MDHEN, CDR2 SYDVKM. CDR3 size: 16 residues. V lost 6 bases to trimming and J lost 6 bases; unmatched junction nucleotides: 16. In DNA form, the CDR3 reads TGTGCCAGCAGCCCATTTTCCGGGACTAGAGAACGCGAGCAGTACTTC. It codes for CASSPFSGTREREQYF.

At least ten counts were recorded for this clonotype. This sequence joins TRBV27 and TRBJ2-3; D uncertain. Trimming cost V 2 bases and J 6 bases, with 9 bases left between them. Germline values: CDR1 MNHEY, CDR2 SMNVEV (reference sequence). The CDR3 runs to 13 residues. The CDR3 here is CASSLIGKDTQYF. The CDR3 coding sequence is TGTGCCAGCAGTTTAATTGGGAAGGATACGCAGTATTTT.

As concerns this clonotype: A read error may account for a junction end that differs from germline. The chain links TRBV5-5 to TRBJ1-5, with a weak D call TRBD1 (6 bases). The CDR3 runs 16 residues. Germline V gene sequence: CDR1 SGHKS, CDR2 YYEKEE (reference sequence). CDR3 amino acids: CASSRMPGDSIQPQHF. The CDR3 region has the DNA TGTGCCAGCAGCCGAATGCCAGGGGATAGCATTCAGCCCCAGCATTTT.

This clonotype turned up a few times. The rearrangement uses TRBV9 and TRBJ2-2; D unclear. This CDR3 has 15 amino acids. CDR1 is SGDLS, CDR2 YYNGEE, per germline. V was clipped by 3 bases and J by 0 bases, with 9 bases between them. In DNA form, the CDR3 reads TGTGCCAGCAGCGAAGACCCGACGAACACCGGGGAGCTGTTTTTT. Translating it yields CASSEDPTNTGELFF.

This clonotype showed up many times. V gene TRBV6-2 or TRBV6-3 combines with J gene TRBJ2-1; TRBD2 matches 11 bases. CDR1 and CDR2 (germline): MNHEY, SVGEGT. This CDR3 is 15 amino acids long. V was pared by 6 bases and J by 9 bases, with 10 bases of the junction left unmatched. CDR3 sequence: CASSPDSGRAGEQFF. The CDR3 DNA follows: TGTGCCAGCAGCCCGGATAGCGGGAGGGCCGGTGAGCAGTTCTTC.

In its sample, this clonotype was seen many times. This CDR3 reads CASSPGTGYTGELFF. Written as DNA, the CDR3 is TGTGCCAGTAGTCCCGGGACAGGGTACACCGGGGAGCTGTTTTTT. V is TRBV19 and J is TRBJ2-2, with TRBD1 matching 9 bases. There are 15 residues in the CDR3. Trimming cost V 5 bases and J 3 bases; bases outside gene matches: 4. Germline assignment: CDR1 LNHDA and CDR2 SQIVND (reference sequence).

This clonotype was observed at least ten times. Here the CDR3 DNA reads TGTGCCAGCAGTTACGTGTTTGGCAATCAGCCCCAGCATTTT. This translates into CASSYVFGNQPQHF. The V gene is TRBV6-2 or TRBV6-3, the J gene TRBJ1-5; D not certain. Trimming pared 2 bases from V and 2 bases from J, leaving 7 bases between. The CDR3 covers 14 residues. Germline V gene sequence: CDR1 MNHEY, CDR2 SVGEGT.

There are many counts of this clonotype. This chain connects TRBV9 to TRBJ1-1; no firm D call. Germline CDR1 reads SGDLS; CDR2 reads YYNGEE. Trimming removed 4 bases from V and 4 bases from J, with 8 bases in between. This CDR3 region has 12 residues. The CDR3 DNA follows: TGTGCCAGCAGCCACCGGGGCACTGAAGCTTTCTTT. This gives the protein CASSHRGTEAFF.

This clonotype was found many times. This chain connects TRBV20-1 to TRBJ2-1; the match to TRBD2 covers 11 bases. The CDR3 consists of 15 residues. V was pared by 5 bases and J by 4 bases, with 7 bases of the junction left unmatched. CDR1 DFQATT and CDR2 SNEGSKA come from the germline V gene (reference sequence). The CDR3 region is CSAVDLAGGYNEQFF. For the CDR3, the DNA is TGCAGTGCTGTGGACTTAGCGGGAGGGTACAATGAGCAGTTCTTC.

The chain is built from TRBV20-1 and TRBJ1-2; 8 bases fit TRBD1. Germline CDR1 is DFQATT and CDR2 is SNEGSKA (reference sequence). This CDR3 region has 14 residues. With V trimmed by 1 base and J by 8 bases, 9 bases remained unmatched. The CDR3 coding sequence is TGCAGTGCTAGAGTTGCCCAGGGGGCGGGCGGCTACACCTTC. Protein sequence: CSARVAQGAGGYTF.

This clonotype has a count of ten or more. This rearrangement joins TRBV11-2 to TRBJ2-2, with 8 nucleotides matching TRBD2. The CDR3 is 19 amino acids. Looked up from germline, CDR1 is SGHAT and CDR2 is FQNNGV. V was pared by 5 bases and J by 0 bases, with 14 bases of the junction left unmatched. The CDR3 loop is CASSLIGGRTFANTGELFF. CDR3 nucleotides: TGTGCCAGCAGCCTAATTGGCGGGAGGACTTTCGCGAACACCGGGGAGCTGTTTTTT.

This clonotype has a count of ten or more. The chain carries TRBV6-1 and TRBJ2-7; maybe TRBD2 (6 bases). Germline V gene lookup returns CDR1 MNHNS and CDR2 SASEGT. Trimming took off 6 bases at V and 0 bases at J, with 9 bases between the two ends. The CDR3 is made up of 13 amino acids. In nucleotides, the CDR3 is TGTGCCAGCAGGACGGGAGTCTCCTACGAGCAGTACTTC. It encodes CASRTGVSYEQYF.

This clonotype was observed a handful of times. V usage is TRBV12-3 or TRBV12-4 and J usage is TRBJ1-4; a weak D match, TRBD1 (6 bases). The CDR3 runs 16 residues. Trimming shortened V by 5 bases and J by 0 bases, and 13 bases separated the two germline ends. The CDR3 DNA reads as TGTGCCAGCAGTATAACAGGGATCTCAACTAATGAAAAACTGTTTTTT. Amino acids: CASSITGISTNEKLFF.

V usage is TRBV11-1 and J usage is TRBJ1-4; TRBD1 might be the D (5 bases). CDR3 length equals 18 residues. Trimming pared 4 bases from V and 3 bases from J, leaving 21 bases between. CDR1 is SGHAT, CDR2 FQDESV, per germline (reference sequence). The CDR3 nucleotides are TGTGCCAGCAGCTCGGGGGGGACGGACTTGGCTTCTAATGAAAAACTGTTTTTT. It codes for CASSSGGTDLASNEKLFF.

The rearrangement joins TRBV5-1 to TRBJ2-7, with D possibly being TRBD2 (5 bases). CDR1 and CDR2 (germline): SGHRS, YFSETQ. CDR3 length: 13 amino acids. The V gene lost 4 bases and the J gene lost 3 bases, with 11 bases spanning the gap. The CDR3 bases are TGCGCCAGCAGCCTGGCCGAGGGCTACGAGCAGTACTTC. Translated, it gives CASSLAEGYEQYF.

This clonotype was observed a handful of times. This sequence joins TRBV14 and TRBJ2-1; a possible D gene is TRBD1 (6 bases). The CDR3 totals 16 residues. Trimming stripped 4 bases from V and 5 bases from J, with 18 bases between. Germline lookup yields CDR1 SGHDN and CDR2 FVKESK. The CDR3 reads CASSPSPDRFDNEQFF. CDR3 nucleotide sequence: TGTGCCAGCAGCCCCAGTCCGGACAGATTCGACAATGAGCAGTTCTTC. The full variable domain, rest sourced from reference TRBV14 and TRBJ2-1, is EAGVTQFPSHSVIEKGQTVTLRCDPISGHDNLYWYRRVMGKEIKFLLHFVKESKQDESGMPNNRFLAERTGGTYSTLKVQPAELEDSGVYFCASSPSPDRFDNEQFFGPGTRLTVL.

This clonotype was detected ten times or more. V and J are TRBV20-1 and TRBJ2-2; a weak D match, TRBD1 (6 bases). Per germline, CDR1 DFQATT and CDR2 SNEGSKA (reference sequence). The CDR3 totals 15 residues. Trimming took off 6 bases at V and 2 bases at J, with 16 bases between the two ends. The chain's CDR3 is CSAPSRGGNTGELFF. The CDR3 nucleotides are TGCAGTGCCCCCTCCCGAGGGGGAAACACCGGGGAGCTGTTTTTT.

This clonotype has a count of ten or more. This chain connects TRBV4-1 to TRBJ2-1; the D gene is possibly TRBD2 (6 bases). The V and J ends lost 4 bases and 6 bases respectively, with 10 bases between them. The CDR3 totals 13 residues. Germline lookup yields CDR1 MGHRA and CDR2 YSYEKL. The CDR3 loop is CASSLPGVNEQFF. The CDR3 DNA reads TGCGCCAGCAGCCTACCGGGGGTCAATGAGCAGTTCTTC.

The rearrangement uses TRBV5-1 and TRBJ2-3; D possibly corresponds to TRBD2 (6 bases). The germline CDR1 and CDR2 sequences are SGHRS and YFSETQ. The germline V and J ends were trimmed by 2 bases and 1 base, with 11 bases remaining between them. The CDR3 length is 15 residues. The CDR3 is CASSLYGSRTDTQYF. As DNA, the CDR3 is TGCGCCAGCAGCTTATACGGGAGCCGCACAGATACGCAGTATTTT.

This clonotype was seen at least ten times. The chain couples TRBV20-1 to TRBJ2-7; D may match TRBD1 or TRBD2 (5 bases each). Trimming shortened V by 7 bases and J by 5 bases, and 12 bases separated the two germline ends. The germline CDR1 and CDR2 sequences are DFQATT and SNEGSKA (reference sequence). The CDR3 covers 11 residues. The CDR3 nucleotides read TGCAGTGGAGGCCAGGGACACGAGCAGTACTTC. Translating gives CSGGQGHEQYF.

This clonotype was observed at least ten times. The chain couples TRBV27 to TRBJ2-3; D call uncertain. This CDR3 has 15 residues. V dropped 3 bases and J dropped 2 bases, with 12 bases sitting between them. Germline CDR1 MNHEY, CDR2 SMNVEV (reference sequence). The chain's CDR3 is CASSFLSASTDTQYF. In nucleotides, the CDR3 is TGTGCCAGCAGTTTTCTCTCCGCCTCCACAGATACGCAGTATTTT.

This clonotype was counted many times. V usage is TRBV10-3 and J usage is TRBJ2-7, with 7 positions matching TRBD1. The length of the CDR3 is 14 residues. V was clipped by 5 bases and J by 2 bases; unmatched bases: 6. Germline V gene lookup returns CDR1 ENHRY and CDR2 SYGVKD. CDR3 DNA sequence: TGTGCCATCAGTCCGGGACAGACTCCCTACGAGCAGTACTTC. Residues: CAISPGQTPYEQYF.

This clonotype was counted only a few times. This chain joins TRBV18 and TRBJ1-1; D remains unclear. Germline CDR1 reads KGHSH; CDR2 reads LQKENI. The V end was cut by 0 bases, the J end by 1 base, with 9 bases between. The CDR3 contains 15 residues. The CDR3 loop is CASSPPSLKNTEAFF. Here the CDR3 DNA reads TGTGCCAGCTCACCACCGTCCCTAAAGAACACTGAAGCTTTCTTT.

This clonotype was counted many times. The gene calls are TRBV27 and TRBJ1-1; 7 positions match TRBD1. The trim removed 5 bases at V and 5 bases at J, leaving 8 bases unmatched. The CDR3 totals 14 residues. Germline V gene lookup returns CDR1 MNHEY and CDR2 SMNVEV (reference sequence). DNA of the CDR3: TGTGCCAGCAGTCCGCACAGGGGAGGAACTGAAGCTTTCTTT. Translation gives CASSPHRGGTEAFF.